Below are 25 T cell receptor beta chains sequenced from a single sample in a study of cytomegalovirus exposure and HLA in healthy donors. It was with 60 Vbeta and 13 Jbeta primers that the PCR ran. Using immunoSEQ multiplex PCR, the repertoire was profiled, and TCRdb retains in-frame clones only, with some absent. The repertoire includes 100,000 or so clones, around 73% of them detected once, and more than 3% sits in the top ten. The sample taken for sequencing was PBMCs. The receptor set was obtained from a man in his forties or fifties in good health and CMV-seronegative.

The chain joins TRBV5-6 to TRBJ2-7, with D perhaps matching TRBD1 (6 bases). In germline, CDR1 is SGHDT, CDR2 YYEEEE. The V gene lost 3 bases and the J gene lost 2 bases, with 9 bases spanning the gap. CDR3 size: 13 residues. CDR3 sequence: CASSSGTTYEQYF. For the CDR3, the DNA is TGTGCCAGCAGCTCCGGGACAACCTACGAGCAGTACTTC.

The J gene is TRBJ1-5, the V gene TRBV5-1; no clear D gene. CDR3 size: 13 residues. The germline V gene encodes CDR1 SGHRS and CDR2 YFSETQ. The germline V and J ends were trimmed by 0 bases and 5 bases, with 6 bases remaining between them. CDR3 sequence reads: CASSLAEDQPQHF. The CDR3 region has the DNA TGCGCCAGCAGCTTGGCGGAGGATCAGCCCCAGCATTTT. The full variable domain, its missing parts supplied by reference TRBV5-1 and TRBJ1-5, is KAGVTQTPRYLIKTRGQQVTLSCSPISGHRSVSWYQQTPGQGLQFLFEYFSETQRNKGNFPGRFSGRQFSNSRSEMNVSTLELGDSALYLCASSLAEDQPQHFGDGTRLSIL.

This chain connects TRBV11-2 to TRBJ2-5, with a tentative D call TRBD1 (6 bases). The DNA end lines up better with TRBJ2-7; the J call may be wrong. In germline, CDR1 is SGHAT, CDR2 FQNNGV. The CDR3 extends over 19 amino acids. In DNA form, the CDR3 reads TGTGCCAGCAGCTTAGATCCGAGGCAGGGGAGAGGGCTATCCTACGAGCAGTACTTC. Its translation is CASSLDPRQGRGLSYEQYF.

This sequence joins TRBV5-1 and TRBJ2-7, with D maybe TRBD2 (6 bases). The CDR3 is 13 residues long. The V end was cut by 2 bases, the J end by 5 bases, with 11 bases between. Germline lookup yields CDR1 SGHRS and CDR2 YFSETQ. DNA of the CDR3: TGCGCCAGCAGCTTAAATTCGGGGGACGAGCAGTACTTC. This encodes CASSLNSGDEQYF.

This chain links TRBV30 with TRBJ2-1; 9 positions match TRBD1. The CDR3 is 16 amino acids. Germline CDR1 reads GTSNPN; CDR2 reads SVGIG (reference sequence). The J segment lost 4 bases and the V segment lost 2 bases, leaving 9 bases of the junction unmatched. CDR3 loop: CAWSFRPGQGYNEQFF. CDR3 nucleotides: TGTGCCTGGAGTTTTCGGCCGGGACAGGGATACAATGAGCAGTTCTTC.

This clone appeared once. The chain couples TRBV2 to TRBJ2-7; D is uncertain. The CDR3 has 11 amino acids. CDR1 and CDR2 (germline): SNHLY, FYNNEI. Trimming left V 6 bases short and J 0 bases short, with 3 bases between. The CDR3 sequence: CASSRSYEQYF. The CDR3 DNA reads as TGTGCCAGCAGCCGCTCCTACGAGCAGTACTTC.

The rearrangement links TRBV6-1 to TRBJ1-1; D remains unclear. Germline V gene lookup returns CDR1 MNHNS and CDR2 SASEGT. Trimming pared 2 bases from V and 5 bases from J, leaving 12 bases between. The length of the CDR3 is 14 residues. The chain's CDR3 is CASSETWAGTEAFF. The CDR3 DNA is TGTGCCAGCAGTGAAACTTGGGCTGGGACTGAAGCTTTCTTT.

The rearrangement uses TRBV6-5 and TRBJ1-2, with 8 bases that match TRBD1. Germline CDR1 and CDR2: MNHEY and SVGAGI. V trimming: 7 bases; J trimming: 4 bases; junction bases outside the gene matches: 11. The CDR3 spans 15 residues. This CDR3 reads CASTITLTGAYGYTF. In DNA, the CDR3 is TGTGCCAGCACAATCACCCTGACAGGGGCCTATGGCTACACCTTC.

This chain links TRBV2 with TRBJ2-5, with D possibly TRBD2 on 5 matching bases. V was clipped by 6 bases and J by 1 base, with 12 bases between them. Germline CDR1 is SNHLY and CDR2 is FYNNEI. The CDR3 has 14 residues. The CDR3 here is CASRMGRGQETQYF. Written as DNA, the CDR3 is TGTGCCAGCAGGATGGGCCGGGGCCAAGAGACCCAGTACTTC.

The chain employs TRBV27 and TRBJ2-7, with TRBD1 matching 7 bases. The CDR3 runs to 13 residues. The V gene's germline CDR1 is MNHEY and CDR2 SMNVEV (reference sequence). V shed 7 bases and J 2 bases; nucleotides not matched to a gene: 5. The CDR3 here is CASTSGQTYEQYF. CDR3 nucleotide sequence: TGTGCCAGCACCTCGGGACAGACCTACGAGCAGTACTTC.

This clone appeared a few times. The sample carries other DNA sequences with the same CDR3. The chain is built from TRBV2 and TRBJ1-5; possibly TRBD1 for D (6 bases). The V and J ends lost 3 bases and 6 bases respectively, with 9 bases between them. Germline CDR1 and CDR2: SNHLY and FYNNEI. The CDR3 is made up of 13 amino acids. DNA of the CDR3: TGTGCCAGCAGTGACAGGGGCGGTCAGCCCCAGCATTTT. Protein product: CASSDRGGQPQHF.

V gene TRBV9 combines with J gene TRBJ2-2; possible D gene TRBD1, 5 bases. The germline CDR1 and CDR2 sequences are SGDLS and YYNGEE. V was clipped by 0 bases and J by 4 bases, with 13 bases between them. The CDR3 consists of 16 residues. In DNA form, the CDR3 reads TGTGCCAGCAGCGTAGAGGGGTACTCTCTCACCGGGGAGCTGTTTTTT. The encoded protein is CASSVEGYSLTGELFF.

This sequence joins TRBV19 and TRBJ1-6; 8 bases map to TRBD1. V trimming: 3 bases; J trimming: 6 bases; junction bases outside the gene matches: 4. CDR3 length equals 15 residues. The V gene's germline CDR1 is LNHDA and CDR2 SQIVND (reference sequence). CDR3 region: CASSIPGQGNSPLHF. In nucleotides, the CDR3 is TGTGCCAGTAGTATCCCCGGACAGGGTAATTCACCCCTCCACTTT.

The CDR3 DNA reads TGTGCCAGCAGCCACGGCGGAGAGCAGTTCTTC. Amino acid sequence: CASSHGGEQFF. The rearrangement joins TRBV6-5 to TRBJ2-1, with unresolved D. The ends were cut back, 6 bases at V and 10 bases at J, with 10 bases in the middle. CDR1 is MNHEY, CDR2 SVGAGI, per germline. CDR3 length: 11 residues.

This clone has only a few counts. J is TRBJ2-7 and V is TRBV21-1; whether TRBD1, the table's D call, matches the DNA was not checked. TRBV21-1 is assigned pseudogene status. This CDR3 comprises 14 residues. DNA of the CDR3: TGTGCCAGCAGCAAAGCGCAGTCCACCTACGAGCAGTACTTC. Translation gives CASSKAQSTYEQYF.

This chain joins TRBV29-1 and TRBJ1-4, with TRBD1 matching 7 bases. Germline V lookup: CDR1 SQVTM, CDR2 ANQGSEA. The CDR3 is 12 residues long. Germline trimming cut 8 bases from V and 8 bases from J; bases unmatched to any gene: 8. CDR3 nucleotide sequence: TGCAGCACCCAGGGGGGAGACGAAAAACTGTTTTTT. Encoded protein: CSTQGGDEKLFF.

Ten or more counts support this clone. The chain links TRBV5-5 to TRBJ1-1; D is ambiguous. The CDR3 runs 13 residues. Germline V gives CDR1 SGHKS, CDR2 YYEKEE (reference sequence). V was pared by 0 bases and J by 4 bases, with 7 bases between. The CDR3 DNA reads TGTGCCAGCAGCTTGGCCAGGCCCACTGAAGCTTTCTTT. It is translated as CASSLARPTEAFF.

The gene calls are TRBV5-1 and TRBJ1-1, with D perhaps matching TRBD1 (5 bases). The CDR3 extends over 12 amino acids. Between the trimmed V and J ends, which lost 0 bases and 8 bases, there was a span of 8 bases. The germline CDR1 and CDR2 sequences are SGHRS and YFSETQ. This chain's CDR3 is CASSLGGPEAFF. In DNA, the CDR3 is TGCGCCAGCAGCTTGGGGGGCCCAGAAGCTTTCTTT.

The CDR3, as DNA: TGTGCCAGCAGCTTACAACAGAGATCCTACGAGCAGTACTTC. It specifies CASSLQQRSYEQYF. V is TRBV7-2 and J is TRBJ2-7; D not certain. Germline V gene lookup returns CDR1 SGHTA and CDR2 FQGNSA. The CDR3 runs 14 residues. V lost 2 bases and J lost 1, with 9 bases in between.

The gene calls are TRBV5-6 and TRBJ1-3; D not resolved. The CDR3 contains 13 residues. Germline-derived CDR1 and CDR2 are SGHDT and YYEEEE. Trimming took off 5 bases at V and 4 bases at J, with 10 bases between the two ends. The CDR3 reads CASRELQGNTIYF. The CDR3 DNA reads as TGTGCCAGCAGGGAGCTCCAAGGAAACACCATATATTTT.

The chain carries TRBV7-8 and TRBJ2-1; weak D call: TRBD1 (5 bases). V shed 5 bases and J shed 6 bases, with 14 bases lying between them. Germline V gene lookup returns CDR1 SGHVS and CDR2 FQNEAQ. CDR3 length: 14 residues. The CDR3 loop is CASSPVGVGNEQFF. The CDR3 nucleotides are TGTGCCAGCAGCCCCGTAGGGGTGGGCAATGAGCAGTTCTTC.

This chain uses TRBV5-6 with TRBJ2-3; TRBD2 agrees at 10 bases. CDR1 SGHDT and CDR2 YYEEEE come from the germline V gene. V trimming: 6 bases; J trimming: 2 bases; junction bases outside the gene matches: 6. CDR3 length: 15 amino acids. The CDR3 region is CASTRGLAITDTQYF. CDR3 DNA: TGTGCCAGCACCCGGGGACTAGCGATCACAGATACGCAGTATTTT.

This clone appeared a few times. This chain links TRBV7-9 with TRBJ1-2, with D unclear. V was trimmed by 5 bases and J by 13 bases, leaving 17 bases between them. Germline V CDR1 and CDR2: SEHNR, FQNEAQ (reference sequence). This CDR3 is built from 12 residues. The CDR3 DNA is TGTGCCAGCAGCCCTGAGAGGGTGCTAGGCACCTTC. It is translated as CASSPERVLGTF.

CDR3 in amino acids: CASSSQGRSSPLHF. In DNA, the CDR3 is TGTGCCAGCAGTTCACAGGGTAGGAGCTCACCCCTCCACTTT. This chain links TRBV27 with TRBJ1-6; tentative D call: TRBD1 (6 bases). Trimming took 4 bases from V and 10 from J, leaving 14 bases between them. Germline V CDR1 and CDR2: MNHEY, SMNVEV (reference sequence). The CDR3 totals 14 residues.

This chain uses TRBV6-5 with TRBJ1-2; 10 positions match TRBD1. V was clipped by 2 bases and J by 8 bases; unmatched bases: 11. This CDR3 is built from 16 residues. The germline CDR1 and CDR2 sequences are MNHEY and SVGAGI. The CDR3 is CASSYLGGTGARGYTF. CDR3 nucleotide sequence: TGTGCCAGCAGTTACCTGGGCGGGACAGGGGCTAGAGGCTACACCTTC.